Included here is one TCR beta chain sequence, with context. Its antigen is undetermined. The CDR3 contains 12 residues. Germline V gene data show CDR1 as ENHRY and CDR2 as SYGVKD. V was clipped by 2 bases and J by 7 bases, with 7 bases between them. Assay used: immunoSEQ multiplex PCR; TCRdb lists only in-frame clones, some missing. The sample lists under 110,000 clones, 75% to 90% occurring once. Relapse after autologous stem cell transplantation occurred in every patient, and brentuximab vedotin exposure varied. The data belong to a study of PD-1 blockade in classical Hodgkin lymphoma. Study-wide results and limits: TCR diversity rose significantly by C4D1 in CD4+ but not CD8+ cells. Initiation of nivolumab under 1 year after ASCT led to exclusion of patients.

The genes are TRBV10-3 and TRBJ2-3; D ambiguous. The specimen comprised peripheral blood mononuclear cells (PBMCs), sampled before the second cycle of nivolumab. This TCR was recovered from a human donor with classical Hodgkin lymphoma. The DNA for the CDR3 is TGTGCCATCAGTGAGCCGACGAATACGCAGTATTTT. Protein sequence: CAISEPTNTQYF.